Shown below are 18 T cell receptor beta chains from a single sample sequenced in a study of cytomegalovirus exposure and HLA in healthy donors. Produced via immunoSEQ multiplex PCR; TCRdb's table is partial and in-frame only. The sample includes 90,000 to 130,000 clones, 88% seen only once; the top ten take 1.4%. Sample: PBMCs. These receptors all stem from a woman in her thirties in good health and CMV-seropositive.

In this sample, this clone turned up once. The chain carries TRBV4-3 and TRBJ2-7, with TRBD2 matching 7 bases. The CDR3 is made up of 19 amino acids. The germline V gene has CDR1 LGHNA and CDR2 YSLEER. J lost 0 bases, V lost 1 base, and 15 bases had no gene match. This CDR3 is CASSQGLAPGGLNSYEQYF. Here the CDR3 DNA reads TGCGCCAGCAGCCAAGGATTGGCACCGGGAGGCCTCAACTCCTACGAGCAGTACTTC.

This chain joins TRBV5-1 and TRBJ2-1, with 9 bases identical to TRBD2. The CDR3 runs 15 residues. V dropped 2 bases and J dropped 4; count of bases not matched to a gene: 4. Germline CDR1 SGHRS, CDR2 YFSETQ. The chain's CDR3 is CASSFVSGGYNEQFF. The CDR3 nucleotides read TGCGCCAGCAGCTTCGTTAGCGGGGGTTACAATGAGCAGTTCTTC.

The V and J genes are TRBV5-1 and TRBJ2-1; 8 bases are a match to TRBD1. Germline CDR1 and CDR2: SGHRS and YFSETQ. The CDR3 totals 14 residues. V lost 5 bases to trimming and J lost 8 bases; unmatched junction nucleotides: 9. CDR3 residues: CASRRGQGIDEQFF. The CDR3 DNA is TGCGCCAGCAGGCGAGGACAGGGTATCGATGAGCAGTTCTTC.

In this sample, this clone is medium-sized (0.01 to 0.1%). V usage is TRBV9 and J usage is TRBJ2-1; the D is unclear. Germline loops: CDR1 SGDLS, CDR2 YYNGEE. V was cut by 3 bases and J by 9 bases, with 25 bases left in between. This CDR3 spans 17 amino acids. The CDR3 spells CASSALGHLVGPTEQFF. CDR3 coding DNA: TGTGCCAGCAGCGCCTTAGGCCATCTAGTTGGTCCGACTGAGCAGTTCTTC.

Here the CDR3 reads CASSYASGSIDEQYF. CDR3 sequence (DNA): TGTGCCAGCAGTTACGCGAGCGGGAGTATTGACGAGCAGTACTTC. This chain links TRBV6-5 with TRBJ2-7, with TRBD2 matching over 8 bases. V gave up 2 bases and J gave up 5 bases; unmatched junction bases: 8. The CDR3 has 15 residues. Germline V lookup: CDR1 MNHEY, CDR2 SVGAGI.

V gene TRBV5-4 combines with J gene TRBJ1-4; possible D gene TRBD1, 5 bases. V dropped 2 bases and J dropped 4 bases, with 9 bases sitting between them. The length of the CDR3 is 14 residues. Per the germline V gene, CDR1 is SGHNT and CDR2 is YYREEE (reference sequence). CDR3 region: CASSFGGDNEKLFF. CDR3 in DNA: TGTGCCAGCAGCTTCGGAGGGGATAATGAAAAACTGTTTTTT.

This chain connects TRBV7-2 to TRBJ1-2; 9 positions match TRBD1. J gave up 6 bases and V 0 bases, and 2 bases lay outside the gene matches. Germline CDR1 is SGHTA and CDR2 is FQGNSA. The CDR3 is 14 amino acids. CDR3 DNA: TGTGCCAGCAGCTTAGCCGGGACAGGGAATGGCTACACCTTC. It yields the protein CASSLAGTGNGYTF. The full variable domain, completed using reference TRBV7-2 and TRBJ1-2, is GAGVSQSPSNKVTEKGKDVELRCDPISGHTALYWYRQSLGQGLEFLIYFQGNSAPDKSGLPSDRFSAERTGGSVSTLTIQRTQQEDSAVYLCASSLAGTGNGYTFGSGTRLTVV.

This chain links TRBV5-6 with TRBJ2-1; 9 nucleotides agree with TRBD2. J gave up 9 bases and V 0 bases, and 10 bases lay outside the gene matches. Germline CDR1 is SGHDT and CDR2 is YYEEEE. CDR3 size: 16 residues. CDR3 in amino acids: CASSLATGLARGEQFF. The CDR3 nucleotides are TGTGCCAGCAGCTTGGCTACCGGACTAGCGCGGGGTGAGCAGTTCTTC.

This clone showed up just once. Written as DNA, the CDR3 is TGTGCCAGCAGCTCACGGGACAGGGCGAACTACGAGCAGTACTTC. Amino acids: CASSSRDRANYEQYF. The rearrangement joins TRBV21-1 to TRBJ2-7; whether TRBD1, the table's D call, matches the DNA was not checked. TRBV21-1 is classified as a pseudogene. The CDR3 has 15 amino acids.

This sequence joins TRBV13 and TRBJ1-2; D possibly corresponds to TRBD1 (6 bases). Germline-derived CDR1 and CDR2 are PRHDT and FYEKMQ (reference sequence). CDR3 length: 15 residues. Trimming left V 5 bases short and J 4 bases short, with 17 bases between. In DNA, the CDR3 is TGTGCCAGCAGCAGACGCCACACAGGGTCCTATGGCTACACCTTC. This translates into CASSRRHTGSYGYTF.

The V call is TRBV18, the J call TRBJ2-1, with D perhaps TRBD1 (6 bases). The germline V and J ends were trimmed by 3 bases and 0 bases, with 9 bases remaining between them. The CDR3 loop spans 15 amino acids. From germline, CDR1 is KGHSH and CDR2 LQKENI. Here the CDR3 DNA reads TGTGCCAGCTCACCCCAGGGGAGCTCCTACAATGAGCAGTTCTTC. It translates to CASSPQGSSYNEQFF.

CDR3 in DNA: TGTGCCAGCAGGAGGACAGTCGAAGCTTTCTTT. Encoded protein: CASRRTVEAFF. The chain employs TRBV6-1 and TRBJ1-1, with D possibly being TRBD1 (6 bases). CDR3 size: 11 residues. V shed 6 bases and J shed 8 bases, with 10 bases lying between them. Germline V gene sequence: CDR1 MNHNS, CDR2 SASEGT.

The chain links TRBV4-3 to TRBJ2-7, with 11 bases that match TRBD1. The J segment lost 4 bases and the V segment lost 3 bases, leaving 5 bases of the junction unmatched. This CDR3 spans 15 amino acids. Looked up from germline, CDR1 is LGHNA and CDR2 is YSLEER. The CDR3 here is CASSQIRDRGYEQYF. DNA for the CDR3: TGCGCCAGCAGCCAGATTCGGGACAGGGGGTACGAGCAGTACTTC.

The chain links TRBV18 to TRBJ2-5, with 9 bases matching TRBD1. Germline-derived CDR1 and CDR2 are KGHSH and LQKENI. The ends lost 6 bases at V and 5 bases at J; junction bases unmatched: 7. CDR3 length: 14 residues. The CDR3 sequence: CASSLGTGSETQYF. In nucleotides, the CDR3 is TGTGCCAGCTCCCTAGGGACAGGGTCGGAGACCCAGTACTTC.

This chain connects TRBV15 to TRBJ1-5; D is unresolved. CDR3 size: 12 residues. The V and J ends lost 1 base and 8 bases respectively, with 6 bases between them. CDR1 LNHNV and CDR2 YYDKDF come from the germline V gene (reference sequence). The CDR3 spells CATSRGQEPQHF. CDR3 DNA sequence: TGTGCCACCAGCAGAGGTCAGGAGCCCCAGCATTTT.

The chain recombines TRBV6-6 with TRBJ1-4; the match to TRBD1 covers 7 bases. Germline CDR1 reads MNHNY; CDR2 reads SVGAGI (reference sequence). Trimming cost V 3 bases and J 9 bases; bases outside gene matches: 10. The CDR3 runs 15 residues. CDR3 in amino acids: CASSYSDRMEQKLFF. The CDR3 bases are TGTGCCAGCAGTTATTCGGACAGGATGGAGCAAAAACTGTTTTTT.

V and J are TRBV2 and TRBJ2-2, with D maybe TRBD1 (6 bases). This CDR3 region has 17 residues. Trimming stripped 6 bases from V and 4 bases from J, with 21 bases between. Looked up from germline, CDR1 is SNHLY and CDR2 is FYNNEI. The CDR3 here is CASSEDSSLFRTGELFF. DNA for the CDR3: TGTGCCAGCAGCGAGGACAGCTCCCTCTTTCGCACCGGGGAGCTGTTTTTT. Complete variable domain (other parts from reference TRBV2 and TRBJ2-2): EPEVTQTPSHQVTQMGQEVILRCVPISNHLYFYWYRQILGQKVEFLVSFYNNEISEKSEIFDDQFSVERPDGSNFTLKIRSTKLEDSAMYFCASSEDSSLFRTGELFFGEGSRLTVL.

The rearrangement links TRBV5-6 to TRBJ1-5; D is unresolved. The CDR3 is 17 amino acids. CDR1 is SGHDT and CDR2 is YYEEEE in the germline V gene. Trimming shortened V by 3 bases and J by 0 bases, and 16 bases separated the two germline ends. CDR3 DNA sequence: TGTGCCAGCAGCTCAGCAAGGGAGAGGTATAGCAATCAGCCCCAGCATTTT. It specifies CASSSARERYSNQPQHF.